Each of the 32 T cell receptor beta chains below was sequenced from the same sample in a study of T-cell reconstitution after alpha-beta-depleted transplantation in children. Preparation of the TCRbeta library involved a method that used unique molecular identifiers. TCRdb called the PCR reads again in MiXCR, with one record for every CDR3 protein. The data contain hundreds of thousands of distinct CDR3 sequences, roughly 8.2% of them singletons. The material was PBMCs, mostly from graft donor cells, obtained 180 days after TCRalphabeta/CD19-depleted stem cell transplant. These TCRs come from a male patient aged 5 to 17 who had a stem cell transplant for acute lymphoblastic leukemia, so the T cells may come from the graft donor.

This clonotype was detected many times. The chain has TRBV7-9 and TRBJ2-7, with D perhaps matching TRBD1 (6 bases). CDR3 size: 15 residues. Looked up from germline, CDR1 is SEHNR and CDR2 is FQNEAQ (reference sequence). Trimming took off 5 bases at V and 6 bases at J, with 20 bases between the two ends. The CDR3 is CASSHEGQKRREQYF. The CDR3 DNA follows: TGTGCCAGCAGCCACGAGGGACAAAAAAGGCGCGAGCAGTACTTC.

This clonotype was found many times. The genes are TRBV3-1 and TRBJ2-7; 11 positions match TRBD2. With V trimmed by 1 base and J by 6 bases, 8 bases remained unmatched. Per germline, CDR1 LGHDT and CDR2 YNNKEL (reference sequence). This CDR3 has 16 amino acids. This CDR3 reads CASSQGSSGTSGEQYF. For the CDR3, the DNA is TGTGCCAGCAGCCAAGGGTCATCCGGGACTAGCGGCGAGCAGTACTTC.

This clonotype was picked up many times. The CDR3 loop reads CATGTSGRRNEQYF. CDR3 DNA: TGTGCCACGGGGACTAGCGGGAGGAGGAACGAGCAGTACTTC. The gene calls are TRBV10-3 and TRBJ2-7; 15 bases line up with TRBD2. Per germline, CDR1 ENHRY and CDR2 SYGVKD. Trimming removed 10 bases from V and 5 bases from J; junction bases left unmatched: 6. There are 14 residues in the CDR3.

In this sample, this clonotype turned up many times. This chain uses TRBV5-1 with TRBJ1-1; TRBD1 aligns across 9 bases. The V and J ends lost 4 bases and 7 bases, in that order; junction bases with no gene match: 8. The length of the CDR3 is 14 residues. CDR1 and CDR2 (germline): SGHRS, YFSETQ. The CDR3 nucleotides are TGCGCCAGCAGCCCCGGGACAGGGTACGATGAAGCTTTCTTT. It codes for CASSPGTGYDEAFF.

This clonotype was seen many times. This rearrangement joins TRBV13 to TRBJ1-1; perhaps TRBD1 as D (5 bases). Per the germline V gene, CDR1 is PRHDT and CDR2 is FYEKMQ (reference sequence). This CDR3 has 12 amino acids. Trimming removed 4 bases at V and 8 bases at J, with 11 bases between. CDR3 amino acids: CASSSLAGEAFF. CDR3 sequence (DNA): TGTGCCAGCAGCTCCCTCGCAGGGGAAGCTTTCTTT.

This clonotype was seen many times. The chain carries TRBV29-1 and TRBJ1-1; perhaps TRBD1 as D (5 bases). Germline-derived CDR1 and CDR2 are SQVTM and ANQGSEA. The CDR3 extends over 13 amino acids. The V gene lost 4 bases and the J gene lost 1 base, with 10 bases spanning the gap. The CDR3: CSVGPGPNTEAFF. The CDR3 coding sequence is TGCAGCGTTGGCCCGGGACCGAACACTGAAGCTTTCTTT.

This clonotype has at least ten counts. The chain employs TRBV27 and TRBJ2-7; 11 nucleotides align to TRBD1. This CDR3 is built from 16 residues. Germline V gene lookup returns CDR1 MNHEY and CDR2 SMNVEV (reference sequence). Losses at the gene ends were 5 bases for V and 4 bases for J; bases not matched to a gene: 10. The CDR3, as DNA: TGTGCCAGCAGTGCCCCCCGGACAGGGGGCCGGTACGAGCAGTACTTC. This codes for CASSAPRTGGRYEQYF.

This clonotype came up many times. The chain recombines TRBV28 with TRBJ2-4; D possibly corresponds to TRBD2 (6 bases). The V and J ends lost 2 bases and 2 bases respectively, with 16 bases between them. Germline CDR1 is MDHEN and CDR2 is SYDVKM. The CDR3 has 17 residues. CDR3 sequence (DNA): TGTGCCAGCAGTTTAGGAGGCCTGGCGGGAACCAAAAACATTCAGTACTTC. This encodes CASSLGGLAGTKNIQYF.

This clonotype has only a few counts. J is TRBJ2-5 and V is TRBV12-3 or TRBV12-4, with TRBD2 as a possible D gene (7 bases). The CDR3 length is 15 residues. V lost 7 bases and J lost 5, with 20 bases in between. CDR3 in amino acids: CASTPLGRGGETQYF. DNA for the CDR3: TGTGCCAGCACCCCTTTAGGCAGGGGAGGGGAGACCCAGTACTTC.

This clonotype was seen at least ten times. This chain connects TRBV15 to TRBJ2-1; TRBD2 matches 10 bases. The CDR3 contains 20 residues. Losses at the gene ends were 1 base for V and 4 bases for J; bases not matched to a gene: 16. Looked up from germline, CDR1 is LNHNV and CDR2 is YYDKDF (reference sequence). CDR3 nucleotide sequence: TGTGCCACCAGCAGAGGGGGAGCCGCTAGCGGGAGACTTACTTACAATGAGCAGTTCTTC. It is translated as CATSRGGAASGRLTYNEQFF.

In this sample, this clonotype turned up many times. The V gene is TRBV28, the J gene TRBJ1-4; D may be TRBD1 (5 bases). The V end lost 3 bases, the J end lost 13 bases, and 15 bases lay between the germline ends. This CDR3 has 13 residues. The germline CDR1 and CDR2 sequences are MDHEN and SYDVKM. CDR3 residues: CASSFLGSRALFF. CDR3 DNA sequence: TGTGCCAGCAGTTTCCTTGGCAGCAGGGCACTGTTTTTT.

The table lists this clonotype with many counts. This chain connects TRBV5-1 to TRBJ1-2; 7 positions agree with TRBD1. After removal of 6 bases from V and 4 bases from J, the junction contained 12 bases not matched to a gene. This CDR3 spans 15 amino acids. CDR1 and CDR2 from the germline V gene are SGHRS and YFSETQ. As DNA, the CDR3 is TGCGCCAGCACCGGCGGAGGGGGACAGATCTATGGCTACACCTTC. Translated, it gives CASTGGGGQIYGYTF.

This clonotype was seen repeatedly, ten times or more. The V and J genes are TRBV20-1 and TRBJ2-1, with a weak D call TRBD1 (6 bases). Germline V gene lookup returns CDR1 DFQATT and CDR2 SNEGSKA (reference sequence). The CDR3 has 14 residues. The V end was cut by 3 bases, the J end by 9 bases, with 18 bases between. The CDR3 region has the DNA TGCAGTGCTAGGGGTTACGGGACAAACAGTGAGCAGTTCTTC. Encoded protein: CSARGYGTNSEQFF.

The count of this clonotype is one. This could be a read error, since a much larger clone is one nucleotide away. The gene calls are TRBV20-1 and TRBJ2-4; D may be TRBD2 (6 bases). There are 15 residues in the CDR3. Germline CDR1 reads DFQATT; CDR2 reads SNEGSKA (reference sequence). The V and J ends lost 6 bases and 3 bases respectively, with 18 bases between them. The CDR3 DNA sequence: TGCAGTGCGCCTTATTGGGGACTTCGCAAAAACATTCAGTACTTC. This gives the protein CSAPYWGLRKNIQYF.

Ten or more counts support this clonotype. The rearrangement joins TRBV29-1 to TRBJ2-2, with D perhaps being TRBD1 or TRBD2 (6 bases each). Trimming stripped 3 bases from V and 2 bases from J, with 13 bases between. CDR3 size: 15 residues. Germline CDR1 is SQVTM and CDR2 is ANQGSEA. The CDR3 DNA reads as TGCAGCGTTGATAACGGGGGCCTTAACACCGGGGAGCTGTTTTTT. Its translation: CSVDNGGLNTGELFF.

The chain recombines TRBV18 with TRBJ1-3; TRBD1 agrees at 7 bases. Trimming at V came to 2 bases and at J to 4 bases, leaving 8 bases not matched to a gene. The CDR3 covers 16 residues. Germline V gene sequence: CDR1 KGHSH, CDR2 LQKENI. The CDR3 is CASSPAGGPGGNTIYF. CDR3 sequence (DNA): TGTGCCAGCTCACCAGCAGGGGGGCCAGGAGGAAACACCATATATTTT.

This clonotype came up a few times. The gene calls are TRBV6-5 and TRBJ2-3, with D tentatively TRBD1 (6 bases). CDR1 MNHEY and CDR2 SVGAGI come from the germline V gene. This CDR3 region has 15 residues. Trimming removed 0 bases from V and 8 bases from J, with 15 bases in between. The CDR3: CASSYSLLARGTQYF. CDR3 sequence (DNA): TGTGCCAGCAGTTACTCCCTCCTAGCCAGGGGTACGCAGTATTTT.

This clonotype was picked up many times. This chain joins TRBV10-2 and TRBJ2-7; 8 bases map to TRBD1. V lost 8 bases to trimming and J lost 2 bases; unmatched junction nucleotides: 8. From germline, CDR1 is WSHSY and CDR2 SAAADI. The CDR3 runs 14 residues. The CDR3 here is CASWGPGQAYEQYF. CDR3 DNA: TGCGCCAGCTGGGGACCGGGACAGGCCTACGAGCAGTACTTC.

This clonotype was counted between two and nine times. V usage is TRBV7-8 and J usage is TRBJ1-1, with 8 positions matching TRBD1. V trimming: 5 bases; J trimming: 9 bases; junction bases outside the gene matches: 5. Germline CDR1 and CDR2: SGHVS and FQNEAQ. The CDR3 extends over 12 amino acids. The CDR3 is CASSIGQGKAFF. For the CDR3, the DNA is TGTGCCAGCAGCATTGGACAGGGAAAAGCTTTCTTT.

This clonotype was counted ten times or more. This sequence joins TRBV5-1 and TRBJ2-7; 7 positions agree with TRBD1. V lost 4 bases, J lost 2 bases, and 6 bases stayed unmatched. From germline, CDR1 is SGHRS and CDR2 YFSETQ. The CDR3 length is 14 residues. The CDR3 region is CASSAGTVAYEQYF. The CDR3 coding sequence is TGCGCCAGCAGCGCCGGGACAGTCGCCTACGAGCAGTACTTC. The full variable domain, completed using reference TRBV5-1 and TRBJ2-7, is KAGVTQTPRYLIKTRGQQVTLSCSPISGHRSVSWYQQTPGQGLQFLFEYFSETQRNKGNFPGRFSGRQFSNSRSEMNVSTLELGDSALYLCASSAGTVAYEQYFGPGTRLTVT.

This clonotype was recorded at least ten times. The chain carries TRBV7-6 and TRBJ2-3, with 7 bases aligning to TRBD2. This CDR3 region has 15 residues. The V gene end was trimmed by 3 bases and the J gene end by 1 base; junction bases not matched to a gene: 4. The germline gives CDR1 SGHVS, CDR2 FNYEAQ. The CDR3 sequence is CASSLGGARTDTQYF. In DNA, the CDR3 is TGTGCCAGCAGCTTGGGAGGGGCCCGCACAGATACGCAGTATTTT.

This clonotype has just one count. A much larger clone differs from this one at a single base, so this may be a read error. The gene calls are TRBV7-9 and TRBJ2-3; D unresolved. This CDR3 is built from 14 residues. Between the trimmed V and J ends, which lost 1 base and 0 bases, there was a span of 5 bases. Germline CDR1 reads SEHNR; CDR2 reads FQNEAQ (reference sequence). The CDR3 protein is CASSLGVSTDTQYF. The CDR3 nucleotides read TGTGCCAGCAGCTTAGGAGTGAGCACAGATACGCAGTATTTT.

The V call is TRBV19, the J call TRBJ2-3, with 11 bases fitting TRBD2. The CDR3 runs 16 residues. With V trimmed by 6 bases and J by 2 bases, 7 bases remained unmatched. The germline CDR1 and CDR2 sequences are LNHDA and SQIVND (reference sequence). The chain's CDR3 is CASSLLAGANTDTQYF. Written as DNA, the CDR3 is TGTGCCAGTAGCCTACTAGCGGGGGCTAACACAGATACGCAGTATTTT. The whole variable domain, filled in from reference TRBV19 and TRBJ2-3, reads DGGITQSPKYLFRKEGQNVTLSCEQNLNHDAMYWYRQDPGQGLRLIYYSQIVNDFQKGDIAEGYSVSREKKESFPLTVTSAQKNPTAFYLCASSLLAGANTDTQYFGPGTRLTVL.

The sample holds many counts of this clonotype. The rearrangement joins TRBV29-1 to TRBJ2-7, with D possibly matching TRBD1 (7 bases). CDR3 length equals 12 residues. Trimming removed 6 bases from V and 1 base from J, with 10 bases in between. Germline V gene lookup returns CDR1 SQVTM and CDR2 ANQGSEA. CDR3 residues: CSVAGGSYEQYF. CDR3 bases: TGCAGCGTAGCAGGGGGGTCCTACGAGCAGTACTTC.

This clonotype was observed many times. This chain's CDR3 is CASSLTGGPSYEQYF. DNA of the CDR3: TGTGCCAGCAGCTTAACGGGGGGACCGTCCTACGAGCAGTACTTC. The chain combines TRBV7-3 with TRBJ2-7; weak D call: TRBD2 (6 bases). V was clipped by 0 bases and J by 1 base, with 10 bases between them. Germline CDR1 and CDR2: SGHTA and FQGTGA. This CDR3 region has 15 residues.

This clonotype was counted between two and nine times. The J gene is TRBJ2-3, the V gene TRBV12-3 or TRBV12-4; the match to TRBD2 covers 13 bases. This CDR3 contains 19 residues. V lost 6 bases and J lost 2; bases outside the gene matches: 14. Here the CDR3 reads CASSLWTSGRGGPTDTQYF. The CDR3 region has the DNA TGTGCCAGCAGCTTGTGGACTAGCGGGAGAGGAGGCCCCACAGATACGCAGTATTTT.

A word on this clonotype: Just one base apart from a much larger clone, this may be a read error. The V and J genes are TRBV15 and TRBJ2-4; perhaps D is TRBD1 or TRBD2 (5 bases each). Trimming pared 3 bases from V and 6 bases from J, leaving 15 bases between. The CDR3 sequence is 15 residues long. CDR1 and CDR2 (germline): LNHNV, YYDKDF (reference sequence). The CDR3 DNA reads TGTGCCACCAGCAGGGACGGAGGAAGGGGAAACATTCAGTACTTC. The encoded protein is CATSRDGGRGNIQYF.

The genes are TRBV20-1 and TRBJ2-7; 10 nucleotides match TRBD1. The CDR3 runs 14 residues. The V gene end was trimmed by 3 bases and the J gene end by 3 bases; junction bases not matched to a gene: 5. The V gene's germline CDR1 is DFQATT and CDR2 SNEGSKA (reference sequence). DNA of the CDR3: TGCAGTGCTAGGGGGGACAGGGGTGGCTACGAGCAGTACTTC. Residues: CSARGDRGGYEQYF.

This clonotype was recorded at least ten times. This sequence joins TRBV6-2 or TRBV6-3 and TRBJ2-1; tentative D call: TRBD1 (5 bases). The CDR3 is 13 residues long. V shed 2 bases and J shed 9 bases, with 11 bases lying between them. Germline-derived CDR1 and CDR2 are MNHEY and SVGEGT. CDR3 sequence (DNA): TGTGCCAGCAGTTACGGCAGGGTGACTGAGCAGTTCTTC. This gives the protein CASSYGRVTEQFF.

This clonotype was observed at least ten times. V is TRBV12-3 or TRBV12-4 and J is TRBJ2-7; 7 positions match TRBD1. The CDR3 length is 17 residues. Germline trimming cut 4 bases from V and 0 bases from J; bases unmatched to any gene: 12. The CDR3 loop is CASSSRDSRHSSYEQYF. CDR3 DNA sequence: TGTGCCAGCAGTTCAAGGGACAGCCGTCACAGCTCCTACGAGCAGTACTTC.

This clonotype showed up many times. The V gene is TRBV5-6, the J gene TRBJ2-5, with no clear D. Deletions cut 0 bases from V and 1 base from J, with 13 bases between. The CDR3 covers 16 residues. CDR1 and CDR2 (germline): SGHDT, YYEEEE. The chain's CDR3 is CASSLADFGFQETQYF. Here the CDR3 DNA reads TGTGCCAGCAGCTTGGCGGATTTCGGTTTCCAAGAGACCCAGTACTTC.

There are a few counts of this clonotype. The V and J genes are TRBV6-5 and TRBJ2-7; TRBD2 agrees at 7 bases. The J segment lost 0 bases and the V segment lost 2 bases, leaving 7 bases of the junction unmatched. In germline, CDR1 is MNHEY, CDR2 SVGAGI. The CDR3 covers 16 residues. CDR3 sequence: CASSYGGGVFSYEQYF. The CDR3 DNA sequence: TGTGCCAGCAGTTACGGGGGGGGGGTTTTCTCCTACGAGCAGTACTTC.